A selection of T cell receptor beta chains follows, all from one sample in a study of blood T cell repertoires in COVID-19. Data came from immunoSEQ multiplex PCR; TCRdb stores just in-frame clones and leaves some out. The table includes about 95,000 clones, roughly four fifths detected once. Sequencing used peripheral blood. These receptors all come from a human donor in a cohort sampled during active COVID-19. Each CDR3 is given with its conserved first and last residue. A D gene is named only where the DNA matches it firmly. Clone size is given for some rows only: seen once, a few or many times, or a class if the clone is expanded.

>-|TRBV19|TRBJ1-1|-
CASSVGENTEAFF
TGTGCCAGTAGTGTAGGAGAGAACACTGAAGCTTTCTTT
>-|TRBV14|TRBJ1-6|-
CASSQDLLYNSPLHF
TGTGCCAGCAGCCAAGACTTGCTCTACAATTCACCCCTCCACTTT
>once|TRBV19|TRBJ2-7|-
CASSTSTLPYEQYF
TGTGCCAGTAGTACATCGACACTTCCCTACGAGCAGTACTTC
>-|TRBV27|TRBJ2-2|-
CASSLGRASTGELFF
TGTGCCAGCAGTTTAGGCAGGGCTAGCACCGGGGAGCTGTTTTTT
>-|TRBV9|TRBJ1-1|-
CASSVAWSQGPTEAFF
TGTGCCAGCAGCGTAGCTTGGTCGCAGGGGCCCACTGAAGCTTTCTTT
>-|TRBV11-2|TRBJ1-1|-
CASSLDGKQNTEAFF
TGTGCCAGCAGCTTAGACGGGAAACAGAACACTGAAGCTTTCTTT
>-|TRBV4-3|TRBJ1-2|-
CASSQGGRYLGYTF
TGCGCCAGCAGCCAAGGGGGCAGGTACCTGGGCTACACCTTC
>-|TRBV28|TRBJ2-7|-
CASRSDGYEQYF
TGTGCCAGCAGGTCCGACGGGTACGAGCAGTACTTC
>few|TRBV7-7|TRBJ2-5|TRBD2
CASSSSGGSETQYF
TGTGCTAGCAGCTCGTCGGGGGGTTCAGAGACCCAGTACTTC
>-|TRBV3-1/TRBV3-2|TRBJ2-2|TRBD2
CASSQLAGGSDTGELFF
TGTGCCAGCAGCCAACTAGCGGGAGGGTCGGACACCGGGGAGCTGTTTTTT
>-|TRBV5-8|TRBJ2-6|-
CASSSRAGANVLTF
TGTGCCAGCAGCAGCCGGGCTGGGGCCAACGTCCTGACTTTC
>-|TRBV7-9|TRBJ1-4|-
CASTYGSGGASEKLFF
TGTGCCAGCACCTACGGGTCGGGGGGCGCGAGTGAAAAACTGTTTTTT
>-|TRBV5-6|TRBJ1-1|TRBD1
CASSWDRGNTEAFF
TGTGCCAGCAGCTGGGACAGGGGTAACACTGAAGCTTTCTTT
>-|TRBV7-8|TRBJ2-7|TRBD2
CASSLGTSGTYEQYF
TGTGCCAGCAGCTTAGGGACTAGCGGAACCTACGAGCAGTACTTC
>-|TRBV7-2|TRBJ1-2|TRBD1
CASSPQTGAGYGYTF
TGTGCCAGCAGCCCCCAAACAGGGGCGGGCTATGGCTACACCTTC
>-|TRBV10-3|TRBJ1-1|-
CAISEQGTEAFF
TGTGCCATCAGTGAACAGGGAACTGAAGCTTTCTTT
>-|TRBV28|TRBJ2-1|TRBD2
CASEVLAGGPNEQFF
TGTGCCAGTGAGGTACTAGCGGGAGGGCCAAATGAGCAGTTCTTC
>-|TRBV5-1|TRBJ2-7|-
CASSLSLSYEQYF
TGCGCCAGCAGCTTGTCGTTGTCCTACGAGCAGTACTTC
>-|TRBV27|TRBJ2-3|-
CASSLYRFEGPSTDTQYF
TGTGCCAGCAGTCTATATCGATTCGAGGGCCCTAGCACAGATACGCAGTATTTT
>-|TRBV5-1|TRBJ2-7|TRBD1
CASRTTGGLDEQYF
TGCGCCAGCAGAACGACAGGGGGTCTCGACGAGCAGTACTTC
>-|TRBV6-5|TRBJ2-2|-
CASSYSHGGNTGELFF
TGTGCCAGCAGTTACTCGCATGGCGGGAACACCGGGGAGCTGTTTTTT
>-|TRBV19|TRBJ1-5|-
CASSLEAPVGRPQHF
TGTGCCAGTAGTCTAGAGGCACCTGTGGGGCGGCCCCAGCATTTT
>-|TRBV19|TRBJ2-2|TRBD2
CASTTGLVSTGELFF
TGTGCCAGTACCACTGGACTAGTATCCACCGGGGAGCTGTTTTTT
>-|TRBV10-3|TRBJ1-5|-
CAISQGSESNQPQHF
TGTGCCATCAGTCAGGGGAGTGAGAGCAATCAGCCCCAGCATTTT
>-|TRBV7-2|TRBJ2-5|-
CASSRSRLAETQYF
TGTGCCAGCAGCCGTTCCAGGCTAGCGGAGACCCAGTACTTC
>-|TRBV19|TRBJ1-1|-
CAIGGLTGGNTEAFF
TGTGCCATAGGGGGTCTAACAGGAGGGAACACTGAAGCTTTCTTT
>few|TRBV18|TRBJ2-2|-
CASPRQGLNTGELFF
TGTGCCAGCCCAAGACAGGGACTGAACACCGGGGAGCTGTTTTTT
>-|TRBV6-5|TRBJ1-6|TRBD1
CASRMGGQGYSPLHF
TGTGCCAGCAGGATGGGGGGACAGGGCTATTCACCCCTCCACTTT
>-|TRBV4-2|TRBJ2-4|-
CASSQDTGFNIQYF
TGTGCCAGCAGCCAAGACACAGGGTTTAACATTCAGTACTTC
>-|TRBV4-3|TRBJ1-5|-
CASSQDNNQPQHF
TGCGCCAGCAGCCAAGACAACAATCAGCCCCAGCATTTT
>-|TRBV18|TRBJ2-2|-
CASSVDRPNTGELFF
TGTGCCAGCTCAGTTGACAGGCCGAACACCGGGGAGCTGTTTTTT
>-|TRBV29-1|TRBJ2-1|TRBD1
CSVEYMDRVYNEQFF
TGCAGCGTTGAATATATGGACAGGGTCTACAATGAGCAGTTCTTC
>-|TRBV29-1|TRBJ1-2|TRBD1
CSVGTGDPYGYTF
TGCAGCGTAGGAACAGGGGATCCCTATGGCTACACCTTC
>once|TRBV6-5|TRBJ1-5|TRBD1
CASSTGEVYQPQHF
TGTGCCAGCAGTACAGGGGAGGTGTATCAGCCCCAGCATTTT
>-|TRBV9|TRBJ1-1|-
CASSPHRGTEAFF
TGTGCCAGCAGCCCCCATAGGGGAACTGAAGCTTTCTTT
>-|TRBV3-1/TRBV3-2|TRBJ2-1|TRBD2
CASSPSGGSYNEQFF
TGTGCCAGCAGCCCCAGCGGGGGCTCCTACAATGAGCAGTTCTTC
>-|TRBV9|TRBJ2-3|-
CASSAAGDPRVYTQYF
TGTGCCAGCAGCGCCGCCGGAGACCCAAGAGTGTATACGCAGTATTTT
>few|TRBV6-5|TRBJ2-3|-
CASSHSPKDTQYF
TGTGCCAGCAGCCACTCACCGAAAGATACGCAGTATTTT
>-|TRBV5-5|TRBJ1-1|TRBD1
CASSLVRGPNTEAFF
TGTGCCAGCAGCTTAGTCAGGGGGCCCAACACTGAAGCTTTCTTT
>once|TRBV27|TRBJ2-3|TRBD2
CASSGLAGGYTQYF
TGTGCCAGCAGTGGGCTAGCGGGGGGGTATACGCAGTATTTT